Detailed here is one TCR beta chain. Its cognate antigen is unknown. The naive CD8 fraction comprised CD45RO-negative cells positively selected for CCR7 and excluded terminally differentiated effector memory CD45RA+ cells. CDR3 size: 16 residues. Germline V gene data show CDR1 as MDHEN and CDR2 as SYDVKM. The V and J ends lost 5 bases and 3 bases, in that order; junction bases with no gene match: 8. This entry comes from a study of shared clonotypes between healthy human individuals. General observations from the study: Compared with clonotypes that all four donors shared, non-shared clonotypes had lower generation probabilities.

The sorted-subset replicate PCRs were given around 200 ng DNA, which is about 30,000 T cell genomes. Method: immunoSEQ multiplex PCR; TCRdb's copy keeps in-frame clones and lacks some. Among some 2,100,000 clones listed, about 92% were seen once. Sequencing was carried out using naive CD8+ T cells from PBMCs. The TCR comes from a man aged 18 to 30 in good health. Some clones in this sample may be carry-over from other donors' samples. The V gene is TRBV28, the J gene TRBJ2-7; 12 bases map to TRBD2. CDR3 coding DNA: TGTGCCAGCAGTCAAATCCCGGGACTAGCGGGCTACGAGCAGTACTTC. It encodes CASSQIPGLAGYEQYF.